This TCR beta chain was identified in a study of T cells in Graves' hyperthyroidism and ophthalmopathy. This clonotype turned up a few times. The antigen remains unidentified. Germline loops: CDR1 SGHTA, CDR2 FQGNSA. Trimming took off 4 bases at V and 2 bases at J, with 15 bases between the two ends. This CDR3 has 15 residues. Regions amplified from RNA transcripts were the TCR beta CDR3 regions. HTBI primers were the set used in a first-round RT-PCR of the TCR CDR3. MiXCR was run by TCRdb on the multiplex PCR reads, yielding one entry per CDR3 protein. Among 450,000 to 650,000 distinct CDR3 sequences listed, approximately 15% were seen once. Points from the study as a whole: A model of 13 V-J features distinguished ophthalmopathy from stable hyperthyroidism. Most expanded thyroid clonotypes above 0.001 also appeared in blood.

This receptor was taken from a woman under 30 with Graves' ophthalmopathy. The sample was blood. The chain combines TRBV7-2 with TRBJ2-7; TRBD1 might be the D (5 bases). The CDR3 DNA reads TGTGCCAGCAGCTATAGGGCGACAGCCGCCTACGAGCAGTACTTC. The encoded protein is CASSYRATAAYEQYF.